This T cell receptor beta chain was identified in a study of post-analysis software for immune sequencing data. As for the study in general: Secondary progressive, relapsing-remitting and progressive-relapsing multiple sclerosis were among the included disease courses.

Unique molecular identifiers featured in each of the TCR beta cDNA libraries. From the PCR reads, TCRdb called clonotypes with MiXCR, one entry per CDR3 protein. The sample has about 380,000 distinct CDR3 sequences; less than 40% are singletons. Sequenced input: blood. The TCR originated in a girl between 5 and 17 years old with multiple sclerosis.

The CDR3 DNA sequence: TGCGCCAGCGGAGCTTACAGGGGAGGCACAGATACGCAGTATTTT. Translating it yields CASGAYRGGTDTQYF. This chain connects TRBV5-1 to TRBJ2-3, with TRBD1 matching 7 bases. V lost 7 bases, J lost 1 base, and 9 bases stayed unmatched. Germline V gives CDR1 SGHRS, CDR2 YFSETQ. The CDR3 totals 15 residues.